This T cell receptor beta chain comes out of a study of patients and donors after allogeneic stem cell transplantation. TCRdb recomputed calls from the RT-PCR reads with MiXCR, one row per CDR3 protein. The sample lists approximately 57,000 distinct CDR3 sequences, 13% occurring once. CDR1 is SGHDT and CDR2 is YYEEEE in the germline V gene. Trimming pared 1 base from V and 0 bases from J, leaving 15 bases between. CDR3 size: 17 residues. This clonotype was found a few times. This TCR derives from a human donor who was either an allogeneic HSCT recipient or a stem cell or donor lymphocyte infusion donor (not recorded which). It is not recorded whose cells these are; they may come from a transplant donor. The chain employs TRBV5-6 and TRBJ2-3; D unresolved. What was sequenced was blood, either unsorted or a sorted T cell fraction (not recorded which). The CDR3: CASSLRRTPSSTDTQYF. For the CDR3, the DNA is TGTGCCAGCAGCTTGCGGCGGACCCCGTCTAGCACAGATACGCAGTATTTT.